This TCR beta chain was retrieved from a study of T cells in Graves' hyperthyroidism and ophthalmopathy. About the study: It was at initial diagnosis, before any treatment, that peripheral blood was collected.

Using RNA transcripts as the source, TCR beta CDR3 regions were amplified. In the first-round RT-PCR of the TCR CDR3, the HTBI primer set was used. TCRdb re-called the multiplex PCR reads through MiXCR, storing one row per CDR3 protein. The data contain around 300,000 distinct CDR3 sequences, 13% to 15% of them singletons. The J segment lost 7 bases and the V segment lost 3 bases, leaving 6 bases of the junction unmatched. Germline V CDR1 and CDR2: DFQATT, SNEGSKA (reference sequence). The CDR3 spans 13 residues. This clonotype was seen ten or more times. Antigen: not known. Study-level results: A model built on 13 V-J features separated ophthalmopathy from stable hyperthyroidism.

Newly diagnosed patients aged 18 to 65 had hyperthyroidism of under 2 months' duration. The genes are TRBV20-1 and TRBJ2-7; 10 bases are a match to TRBD2. Sequencing was carried out using blood. The receptor was isolated from a woman aged 45 to 65 with Graves' hyperthyroidism that later progressed to Graves' ophthalmopathy. CDR3 nucleotide sequence: TGCAGTGCTAGTAGCGGGAGGCCGAGAGAGCAGTACTTC. It is translated as CSASSGRPREQYF.